A single sample is the source of the 10 T cell receptor beta chains below, sequenced in a study of T cells in Graves' hyperthyroidism and ophthalmopathy. There were TCR beta CDR3 regions amplified from RNA transcripts. HTBI primers were the set used in a first-round RT-PCR of the TCR CDR3. TCRdb reprocessed the multiplex PCR reads via MiXCR and lists one record per CDR3 protein. Here the sample spans 450,000 to 700,000 distinct CDR3 sequences, under 60% being singletons. Sequencing was done on a sample of peripheral blood or thyroid tissue (not recorded which). These receptors were obtained from a woman younger than 30 with Graves' hyperthyroidism.

J is TRBJ2-7 and V is TRBV2; D is ambiguous. V lost 4 bases to trimming and J lost 7 bases, with 23 bases between them. The CDR3 is 16 amino acids. From germline, CDR1 is SNHLY and CDR2 FYNNEI. This CDR3 reads CASSAPGRPEYNEQYF. The CDR3 nucleotides are TGTGCCAGCAGTGCCCCCGGGCGCCCGGAATACAATGAGCAGTACTTC.

This clonotype was detected ten times or more. The chain combines TRBV12-3 or TRBV12-4 with TRBJ2-7, with D tentatively TRBD1 or TRBD2 (5 bases each). The CDR3 is 15 residues long. V was clipped by 1 base and J by 0 bases, with 10 bases between them. CDR3: CASSLVGTPSYEQYF. The CDR3 bases are TGTGCCAGCAGTTTAGTCGGGACGCCCTCCTACGAGCAGTACTTC.

The J gene is TRBJ1-2, the V gene TRBV6-5; TRBD1 matches at 8 bases. J lost 7 bases, V lost 5 bases, and 3 bases had no gene match. CDR3 length: 12 residues. Germline loops: CDR1 MNHEY, CDR2 SVGAGI. Here the CDR3 DNA reads TGTGCCAGCAGTGACGACAGGGGTGGCTACACCTTC. Its translation: CASSDDRGGYTF.

The chain is built from TRBV29-1 and TRBJ2-7; the D gene is possibly TRBD1 (5 bases). CDR1 is SQVTM and CDR2 is ANQGSEA in the germline V gene. The CDR3 runs to 13 residues. The V gene lost 1 base and the J gene lost 4 bases, with 11 bases spanning the gap. CDR3 in amino acids: CSVEVGATYEQYF. As DNA, the CDR3 is TGCAGCGTTGAAGTAGGGGCTACATACGAGCAGTACTTC.

This clonotype appeared once. A read error is likely, as this CDR3 ends without the conserved phenylalanine or tryptophan. It is unclear where the CDR3 begins or ends on the DNA, so no DNA is shown, and the CDR3 is as TCRdb lists it. The chain carries TRBV5-4 and TRBJ2-6; the DNA was not compared with TRBD2, the D call given in the table. Germline V lookup: CDR1 SGHNT, CDR2 YYREEE (reference sequence). Including both end residues, the CDR3 is 11 amino acids long. This chain's CDR3 is CASSLGNGRDT.

The chain employs TRBV25-1 and TRBJ1-1; 8 bases fit TRBD1. The CDR3 totals 13 residues. Trimming removed 4 bases from V and 10 bases from J; junction bases left unmatched: 8. CDR1 and CDR2 from the germline V gene are MGHDK and SYGVNS. DNA of the CDR3: TGTGCCAGCAGTGGCGGACAGGGTGGGGTAGCTTTCTTT. Translation gives CASSGGQGGVAFF. Drawing the rest from reference TRBV25-1 and TRBJ1-1, the complete variable domain is EADIYQTPRYLVIGTGKKITLECSQTMGHDKMYWYQQDPGMELHLIHYSYGVNSTEKGDLSSESTVSRIRTEHFPLTLESARPSHTSQYLCASSGGQGGVAFFGQGTRLTVV.

In this sample, this clonotype turned up many times. This chain joins TRBV11-2 and TRBJ1-5, with no clear D. Trimming left V 6 bases short and J 7 bases short, with 19 bases between. CDR1 and CDR2 (germline): SGHAT, FQNNGV. The CDR3 is 15 amino acids. The CDR3 sequence: CASSHKSGLHQPQHF. The DNA for the CDR3 is TGTGCCAGCAGTCACAAGTCCGGCCTCCACCAGCCCCAGCATTTT.

As concerns this clonotype: A read error may be the cause here, since a much bigger clone is one base away. The chain carries TRBV20-1 and TRBJ1-3; maybe TRBD1 (5 bases). CDR3 length equals 15 residues. The germline V gene has CDR1 DFQATT and CDR2 SNEGSKA (reference sequence). V was clipped by 3 bases and J by 1 base, with 13 bases between them. CDR3 sequence: CSARGREWSGNTIYF. CDR3 DNA sequence: TGCAGTGCTAGGGGCAGGGAATGGTCTGGAAACACCATATATTTT.

Concerning this clonotype: One end of the junction does not line up with germline, which may come from a read error. The chain has TRBV5-1 and TRBJ1-6; 9 bases align to TRBD1. This CDR3 is 14 amino acids long. Germline V lookup: CDR1 SGHRS, CDR2 YFSETQ. The CDR3 here is CASSLGTGMSPLHF. CDR3 DNA: TGTGCCAGCAGCTTGGGGACAGGGATGTCACCCCTCCACTTT.

The rearrangement joins TRBV6-1 to TRBJ1-1; a weak D match, TRBD1 (5 bases). The CDR3 is made up of 15 amino acids. V was trimmed by 8 bases and J by 1 base, leaving 17 bases between them. The V gene's germline CDR1 is MNHNS and CDR2 SASEGT. Here the CDR3 reads CASGTQGGENTEAFF. The CDR3 nucleotides are TGTGCCAGCGGAACCCAGGGAGGAGAGAACACTGAAGCTTTCTTT.